Listed below are T cell receptor beta chains from one sample, sequenced in a study of molecular identifiers for immune sequencing clone quantification. One entry per CDR3 protein results from TCRdb running MiXCR on the PCR reads. The sample lists 350,000 or so distinct CDR3 sequences, about a fifth seen once, with 0.81% in the top ten. Sequencing was performed on naive CD8+ T cells from blood, with Jurkat cell RNA spiked in. The receptors here all came from a human donor in good health. Some libraries in this study had Jurkat cell RNA spiked in. Each CDR3 is given with its conserved first and last residue. The D gene is left open where the match is weak. Part of the rows lack a size; the others show once, few, many or a class for expanded clones.

.	.	TRBV4-3	14	TRBJ1-3	CASSQDSRGNTIYF	TGCGCCAGCAGTCAAGACAGTCGGGGAAACACCATATATTTT
.	.	TRBV19	15	TRBJ2-7	CASSHGTEKVHEQYF	TGTGCCAGTAGCCACGGGACGGAGAAAGTCCACGAGCAGTACTTC
many	.	TRBV12-3/TRBV12-4	17	TRBJ2-6	CASSLYYTISGANVLTF	TGTGCCAGCAGTTTATATTACACGATCTCTGGGGCCAACGTCCTGACTTTC
many	TRBD1	TRBV5-1	14	TRBJ1-1	CASSLGGQLVEAFF	TGCGCCAGCAGCTTGGGGGGACAGTTGGTTGAAGCTTTCTTT
many	.	TRBV27	14	TRBJ2-5	CASSFWGSQETQYF	TGTGCCAGCAGTTTCTGGGGGTCCCAAGAGACCCAGTACTTC
few	.	TRBV25-1	14	TRBJ1-6	CASSEWSWDSPLHF	TGTGCCAGCAGTGAGTGGTCTTGGGATTCACCCCTCCACTTT
many	.	TRBV7-5	20	TRBJ2-2	CISVPEALGGRGKSTGELFF	.
.	.	TRBV12-5	17	TRBJ2-3	CASGSSPGGTLLDTQYF	TGTGCTAGTGGTTCCAGCCCCGGTGGGACGCTGTTGGATACGCAGTATTTT
many	.	TRBV12-3/TRBV12-4	15	TRBJ2-1	CASSLDSPGAYEQFF	TGTGCCAGCAGTTTAGACAGCCCGGGTGCCTATGAGCAGTTCTTC
many	.	TRBV12-3/TRBV12-4	12	TRBJ2-4	CASSEGKNIQYF	TGTGCCAGCAGTGAGGGTAAAAACATTCAGTACTTC
many	.	TRBV15	12	TRBJ2-7	CATSRDAYEQYF	TGTGCCACCAGCAGAGACGCCTACGAGCAGTACTTC
many	.	TRBV20-1	14	TRBJ2-1	CSARSANYYNEQFF	TGCAGTGCTCGGTCCGCAAACTACTACAATGAGCAGTTCTTC
many	TRBD2	TRBV5-4	16	TRBJ2-7	CASSSGLAGSLQEQYF	TGTGCCAGCAGCTCCGGACTAGCGGGGAGTCTTCAGGAGCAGTACTTC
few	.	TRBV18	14	TRBJ2-7	CASSPPGPWHEQYF	TGTGCCAGCTCACCTCCGGGACCATGGCACGAGCAGTACTTC
.	TRBD1	TRBV2	15	TRBJ2-7	CASREGQGPSYEQYF	TGTGCCAGCAGAGAAGGACAGGGCCCCTCCTACGAGCAGTACTTC
many	.	TRBV2	12	TRBJ1-1	CASIGEDTEAFF	TGTGCCAGCATTGGGGAAGACACTGAAGCTTTCTTT
many	TRBD1	TRBV9	13	TRBJ2-1	CASSSIRGQSFVF	TGTGCCAGCAGTTCCATCAGGGGACAGAGCTTTGTCTTC
many	.	TRBV27	17	TRBJ1-4	CASSFPIRRGISEKLFF	TGTGCCAGCAGTTTCCCTATCAGAAGGGGGATCAGTGAAAAACTGTTTTTT
many	.	TRBV20-1	13	TRBJ1-2	CSARDRVTDGYTF	TGCAGTGCTAGAGATCGTGTGACAGATGGCTACACCTTC
few	.	TRBV12-3/TRBV12-4	13	TRBJ2-7	CASSFGNSYEQYF	TGTGCCAGCAGTTTCGGCAACTCCTACGAGCAGTACTTC
many	.	TRBV7-9	13	TRBJ1-2	CASSPTENYGYTF	TGTGCCAGCAGCCCGACAGAGAACTATGGCTACACCTTC
.	.	TRBV6-2/TRBV6-3	16	TRBJ1-5	CASSPHQASGNQPQHF	TGTGCCAGCAGCCCCCACCAGGCCTCCGGGAATCAGCCCCAGCATTTT
many	TRBD2	TRBV28	14	TRBJ2-5	CASSSGLAGDTPAF	TGTGCCAGCAGTTCCGGACTAGCGGGAGATACCCCGGCATTC
.	.	TRBV19	15	TRBJ2-7	CAGSPTTRGASEQYF	TGTGCCGGTAGCCCCACGACCAGGGGGGCATCCGAGCAGTACTTC
many	TRBD1	TRBV29-1	14	TRBJ2-7	CSVDTGQGSYEQYF	TGCAGCGTTGACACAGGACAGGGTTCCTACGAGCAGTACTTC
many	.	TRBV24-1	14	TRBJ2-1	CATSDLTGLNEQFF	TGTGCCACCAGTGATTTGACAGGGCTGAATGAGCAGTTCTTC
.	.	TRBV28	17	TRBJ2-5	CASTPQPGGIPQETQYF	TGTGCCAGTACCCCCCAACCCGGCGGGATTCCACAAGAGACCCAGTACTTC
.	.	TRBV9	13	TRBJ2-2	CASSDPMAGELFF	TGTGCCAGCAGCGATCCTATGGCCGGGGAGCTGTTTTTT
many	.	TRBV19	12	TRBJ2-3	CASGLDPTTQYF	TGTGCCAGCGGATTGGACCCAACTACGCAGTATTTT
many	.	TRBV7-9	15	TRBJ2-5	CASSLGGAPNETQYF	TGTGCCAGCAGCTTAGGGGGAGCCCCGAATGAGACCCAGTACTTC
many	.	TRBV4-1	13	TRBJ2-7	CASSQALIEGQYF	TGCGCCAGCAGCCAAGCCCTCATTGAGGGGCAGTACTTC
few	.	TRBV20-1	13	TRBJ2-7	CSASDRDSYEQYF	TGCAGTGCTAGTGACCGGGACTCCTACGAGCAGTACTTC
many	TRBD2	TRBV7-6	16	TRBJ2-3	CASSGQAGGQRNTQYF	TGTGCCAGCAGCGGACAAGCGGGGGGGCAACGAAATACGCAGTATTTT
once	.	TRBV7-9	14	TRBJ2-3	CASGLGPSTDTQYF	TGTGCCAGCGGCTTAGGTCCCAGCACAGATACGCAGTATTTT
.	.	TRBV5-5	14	TRBJ2-7	CAGSPDRGGYEQYF	TGTGCCGGCAGCCCGGATAGGGGAGGTTACGAGCAGTACTTC
many	.	TRBV15	14	TRBJ2-3	CATSREHSTDTQYF	TGTGCCACCAGCAGAGAGCATAGCACAGATACGCAGTATTTT
few	TRBD2	TRBV7-9	16	TRBJ2-7	CASSHPMTSGRDEQYF	TGTGCCAGCAGCCACCCCATGACTAGCGGGAGGGACGAGCAGTACTTC
many	.	TRBV2	14	TRBJ2-2	CANERQGGTGELFF	TGTGCCAACGAAAGGCAGGGAGGCACCGGGGAGCTGTTTTTT
many	TRBD1	TRBV19	15	TRBJ2-3	CASSPDRGRTDTQYF	TGTGCCAGTAGTCCGGACAGGGGAAGGACAGATACGCAGTATTTT
.	.	TRBV4-3	16	TRBJ2-1	CASSQDLGGRYNEQFF	TGCGCCAGCAGCCAAGATCTGGGGGGCCGCTACAATGAGCAGTTCTTC
many	TRBD1	TRBV4-2	15	TRBJ2-7	CASSLPGQGIYEQYF	TGTGCCAGCAGCCTCCCGGGACAGGGTATTTACGAGCAGTACTTC
many	.	TRBV4-1	16	TRBJ1-4	CASSQGAFATNEKLFF	TGCGCCAGCAGCCAAGGAGCTTTTGCAACTAATGAAAAACTGTTTTTT
many	.	TRBV18	15	TRBJ2-1	CASSPPPIAYNEQFF	TGTGCCAGCTCACCACCGCCAATAGCGTACAATGAGCAGTTCTTC
many	TRBD1	TRBV5-1	17	TRBJ2-7	CASSPSTPGQGLSEQYF	TGCGCCAGCAGCCCTTCAACACCGGGACAGGGTTTATCCGAGCAGTACTTC
many	.	TRBV7-9	14	TRBJ2-5	CASSAPGDPQTQYF	TGTGCCAGCAGCGCCCCAGGAGACCCCCAGACCCAGTACTTC
many	TRBD2	TRBV7-2	15	TRBJ2-1	CASSLAGGGANEQFF	TGTGCCAGCAGCTTAGCGGGCGGGGGGGCTAATGAGCAGTTCTTC
many	TRBD1	TRBV13	16	TRBJ2-3	CASSYRTGGNTDTQYF	TGTGCCAGCAGCTACAGAACAGGGGGAAACACAGATACGCAGTATTTT
.	TRBD2	TRBV9	16	TRBJ2-3	CASSVFNSGPTDTQYF	TGTGCCAGCAGCGTGTTTAATAGCGGGCCGACAGATACGCAGTATTTT
.	TRBD1	TRBV7-9	15	TRBJ2-1	CASSLNRGAYNEQSF	TGCGCCAGCAGCTTAAACAGGGGCGCCTACAATGAGCAGTCCTTC